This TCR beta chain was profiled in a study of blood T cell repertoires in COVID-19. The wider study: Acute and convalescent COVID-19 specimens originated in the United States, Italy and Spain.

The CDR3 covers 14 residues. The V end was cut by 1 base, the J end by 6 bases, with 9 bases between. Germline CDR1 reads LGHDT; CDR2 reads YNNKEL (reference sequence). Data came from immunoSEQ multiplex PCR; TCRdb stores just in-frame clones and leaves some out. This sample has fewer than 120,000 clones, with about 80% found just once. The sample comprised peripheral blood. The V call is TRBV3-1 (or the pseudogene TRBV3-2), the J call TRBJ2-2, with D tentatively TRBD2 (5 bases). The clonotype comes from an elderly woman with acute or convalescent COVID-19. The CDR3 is CASSQVLEAGELFF. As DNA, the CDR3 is TGTGCCAGCAGCCAAGTGCTGGAGGCCGGGGAGCTGTTTTTT.